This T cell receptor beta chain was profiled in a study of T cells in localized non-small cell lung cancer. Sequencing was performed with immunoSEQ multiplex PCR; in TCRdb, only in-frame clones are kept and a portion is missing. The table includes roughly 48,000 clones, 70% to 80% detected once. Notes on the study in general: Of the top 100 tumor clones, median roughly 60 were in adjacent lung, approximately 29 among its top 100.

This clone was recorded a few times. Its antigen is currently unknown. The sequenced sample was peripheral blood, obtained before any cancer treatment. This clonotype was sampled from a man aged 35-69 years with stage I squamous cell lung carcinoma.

CDR3 bases: TGTGCCAGCATCGGGAGCCCAGGGGCCACCTATGGCTACACCTTC. Protein product: CASIGSPGATYGYTF. The gene calls are TRBV7-8 and TRBJ1-2; D may be TRBD1 (6 bases). V lost 7 bases, J lost 4 bases, and 19 bases lay in between. Per germline, CDR1 SGHVS and CDR2 FQNEAQ. There are 15 residues in the CDR3.